One sample yielded the 17 T cell receptor beta chains listed below, sequenced in a study of CD8+ T cells in alopecia areata. As the sequencing template, cDNA was produced by extracting RNA and reverse transcribing it. Produced via immunoSEQ multiplex PCR; TCRdb's table is partial and in-frame only. The sample includes over 85,000 clones, around 70% seen only once; the top ten take around 16%. Treatment specified: oral pan-JAK inhibitor, 5-10 mg twice daily. The sample in question was CD8+ T cells sorted from blood, obtained at week 44, from a patient treated with tofacitinib. The receptors shown here come from a human donor with alopecia areata.

CDR3: CASSFSARGDKSGYTF. Written as DNA, the CDR3 is TGTGCCAGCAGTTTTTCGGCCCGGGGGGACAAAAGCGGCTACACCTTC. The chain links TRBV27 to TRBJ1-2; D may be TRBD1 (6 bases). The CDR3 runs 16 residues. Germline V CDR1 and CDR2: MNHEY, SMNVEV (reference sequence). V lost 3 bases and J lost 8, with 22 bases in between.

By sample fraction, this clone is large. The chain has TRBV14 and TRBJ1-6, with D possibly being TRBD1 (5 bases). This CDR3 is 13 amino acids long. V lost 4 bases, J lost 10 bases, and 11 bases lay in between. Germline V gene lookup returns CDR1 SGHDN and CDR2 FVKESK. The CDR3 DNA reads as TGTGCCAGCAGCCGCCTGGGGGGATCACCCCTCCACTTT. Its protein product is CASSRLGGSPLHF.

Only one count was recorded for this clone. The chain is built from TRBV6-5 and TRBJ2-1, with D maybe TRBD2 (5 bases). The CDR3 has 14 amino acids. Germline values: CDR1 MNHEY, CDR2 SVGAGI. The germline V and J ends were trimmed by 4 bases and 6 bases, with 13 bases remaining between them. The CDR3 nucleotides read TGTGCCAGCAGTTCATCGGGGTTAGTCAATGAGCAGTTCTTC. Amino acid sequence: CASSSSGLVNEQFF.

The chain employs TRBV5-1 and TRBJ2-3; D unresolved. Germline V CDR1 and CDR2: SGHRS, YFSETQ. Trimming removed 0 bases from V and 5 bases from J, with 25 bases in between. The CDR3 is 19 amino acids. For the CDR3, the DNA is TGCGCCAGCAGCTTGGGACCGGACCGGGTCTCAGCCGTTCGAGATACGCAGTATTTT. This codes for CASSLGPDRVSAVRDTQYF.

The chain recombines TRBV7-2 with TRBJ2-3; 7 bases align to TRBD1. V was clipped by 0 bases and J by 0 bases; unmatched bases: 9. The CDR3 consists of 18 residues. Germline V gene lookup returns CDR1 SGHTA and CDR2 FQGNSA. The CDR3 nucleotides read TGTGCCAGCAGCTTAGCCCTTACAGGGGCACCTAGCACAGATACGCAGTATTTT. Its protein is CASSLALTGAPSTDTQYF. Filled out from reference TRBV7-2 and TRBJ2-3, the complete variable domain reads GAGVSQSPSNKVTEKGKDVELRCDPISGHTALYWYRQSLGQGLEFLIYFQGNSAPDKSGLPSDRFSAERTGGSVSTLTIQRTQQEDSAVYLCASSLALTGAPSTDTQYFGPGTRLTVL.

This chain links TRBV11-2 with TRBJ1-1, with 7 positions matching TRBD1. Per germline, CDR1 SGHAT and CDR2 FQNNGV. V shed 3 bases and J 0 bases; nucleotides not matched to a gene: 4. The CDR3 runs to 15 residues. The CDR3 sequence: CASSFLGGLNTEAFF. The DNA of the CDR3 is TGTGCCAGCAGCTTTTTAGGGGGCCTGAACACTGAAGCTTTCTTT.

In DNA, the CDR3 is TGTGCCAGCAGCTTAGAGAGAGTCGCTGGAACTGAAGCTTTCTTT. It is translated as CASSLERVAGTEAFF. The chain couples TRBV7-6 to TRBJ1-1; D gene unclear. The CDR3 sequence is 15 residues long. Germline values: CDR1 SGHVS, CDR2 FNYEAQ. The V gene lost 1 base and the J gene lost 5 bases, with 14 bases spanning the gap.

The table lists this clone with a few counts. The chain joins TRBV6-4 to TRBJ2-1; TRBD2 matches 10 bases. The CDR3 loop spans 14 amino acids. Germline loops: CDR1 MRHNA, CDR2 SNTAGT. J lost 4 bases, V lost 5 bases, and 2 bases had no gene match. The CDR3 here is CASSPAGGYNEQFF. DNA for the CDR3: TGTGCCAGCAGTCCAGCGGGGGGGTACAATGAGCAGTTCTTC.

J is TRBJ1-4 and V is TRBV7-9, with no clear D. From germline, CDR1 is SEHNR and CDR2 FQNEAQ (reference sequence). This CDR3 spans 12 amino acids. V lost 8 bases to trimming and J lost 6 bases, with 10 bases between them. The DNA of the CDR3 is TGTGCCAGCGAAGTACAAGATGAAAAACTGTTTTTT. It specifies CASEVQDEKLFF.

V is TRBV2 and J is TRBJ1-2, with 7 bases that match TRBD1. Germline V gene sequence: CDR1 SNHLY, CDR2 FYNNEI. V gave up 6 bases and J gave up 5 bases; unmatched junction bases: 12. The CDR3 loop spans 15 amino acids. CDR3 amino acids: CASRPGQANSYGYTF. DNA for the CDR3: TGTGCCAGCAGACCCGGACAGGCAAACAGTTATGGCTACACCTTC.

The chain is built from TRBV30 and TRBJ1-4, with TRBD1 matching 9 bases. The germline gives CDR1 GTSNPN, CDR2 SVGIG (reference sequence). This CDR3 is 13 amino acids long. Germline trimming cut 2 bases from V and 6 bases from J; bases unmatched to any gene: 1. This chain's CDR3 is CAWSRDRDEKLFF. Here the CDR3 DNA reads TGTGCCTGGAGTAGGGACAGGGATGAAAAACTGTTTTTT.

The chain carries TRBV11-2 and TRBJ2-4; 8 bases map to TRBD2. V dropped 8 bases and J dropped 6; count of bases not matched to a gene: 9. There are 14 residues in the CDR3. Germline lookup yields CDR1 SGHAT and CDR2 FQNNGV. The CDR3 DNA is TGTGCCAGCGCGTTCCCCGGGGGGGCAAACATTCAGTACTTC. It specifies CASAFPGGANIQYF.

This clone occurred a few times. The chain links TRBV7-9 to TRBJ1-5; a weak D match, TRBD1 (5 bases). V lost 10 bases, J lost 1 base, and 23 bases lay in between. CDR1 and CDR2 (germline): SEHNR, FQNEAQ (reference sequence). This CDR3 has 17 amino acids. The CDR3 DNA sequence: TGTGCCACCGCAGACGCCCCCGGGGGAGAGAGCAATCAGCCCCAGCATTTT. Its translation is CATADAPGGESNQPQHF.

V usage is TRBV6-1 and J usage is TRBJ2-5, with 8 bases lining up with TRBD1. CDR1 and CDR2 (germline): MNHNS, SASEGT. The CDR3 sequence is 14 residues long. J lost 0 bases, V lost 8 bases, and 5 bases had no gene match. DNA of the CDR3: TGTGCCAGCGAGACAGGGGTCTACCAAGAGACCCAGTACTTC. Amino acids: CASETGVYQETQYF.

The J gene is TRBJ1-2, the V gene TRBV12-5, with TRBD1 identical over 8 bases. V shed 2 bases, J shed 8 bases, and the junction held 10 bases outside the gene matches. CDR1 is LGHNT and CDR2 is FRNRAP in the germline V gene. The CDR3 is 15 residues long. CDR3 sequence: CASGLYDRGSEGYTF. The CDR3 DNA sequence: TGTGCTAGTGGTTTGTATGACAGGGGTTCGGAAGGCTACACCTTC.

This rearrangement joins TRBV5-1 to TRBJ2-7, with D perhaps TRBD2 (6 bases). CDR1 and CDR2 (germline): SGHRS, YFSETQ. Trimming cost V 5 bases and J 0 bases, with 21 bases left between them. This CDR3 is built from 17 residues. CDR3 in DNA: TGCGCCAGCAGGCAGGGATGGGAATGGGACTCCTCCTACGAGCAGTACTTC. Amino acids: CASRQGWEWDSSYEQYF.

The chain uses TRBV9 and TRBJ1-1; TRBD1 is a possible D gene (6 bases). This CDR3 contains 14 residues. V was shortened by 4 bases and J by 6 bases, with 16 bases between the two germline ends. From germline, CDR1 is SGDLS and CDR2 YYNGEE. The CDR3 sequence: CASSSPGVFAEAFF. CDR3 sequence (DNA): TGTGCCAGCAGCTCACCAGGGGTATTCGCTGAAGCTTTCTTT.